This T cell receptor (beta chain) was found in a study of lymphopenia after photon versus proton radiotherapy. Findings and caveats of the study: Proton therapy kept repertoires fairly stable, unlike photons, which gained effector/memory cells. Only patients who died were analyzed for survival; proton advantage is unproven.

In the case of this clone: The antigen is undetermined.

The CDR3 consists of 13 residues. In germline, CDR1 is SGHAT, CDR2 FQNNGV. The V end was cut by 6 bases, the J end by 9 bases, with 15 bases between. Clones were sequenced by immunoSEQ multiplex PCR, and TCRdb holds only the in-frame ones, with some missing. The sample records roughly 65,000 clones, approximately 91% being singletons. The sequence came from a woman between 70 and 85 years old with pancreatic cancer. This material consisted of peripheral blood, taken from a patient treated with photon-based radiotherapy. The rearrangement uses TRBV11-2 and TRBJ2-1; D may match TRBD1 or TRBD2 (5 bases each). Here the CDR3 DNA reads TGTGCCAGCAGAGCCGGAGCCGGGGCTGAGCAGTTCTTC. Encoded protein: CASRAGAGAEQFF.